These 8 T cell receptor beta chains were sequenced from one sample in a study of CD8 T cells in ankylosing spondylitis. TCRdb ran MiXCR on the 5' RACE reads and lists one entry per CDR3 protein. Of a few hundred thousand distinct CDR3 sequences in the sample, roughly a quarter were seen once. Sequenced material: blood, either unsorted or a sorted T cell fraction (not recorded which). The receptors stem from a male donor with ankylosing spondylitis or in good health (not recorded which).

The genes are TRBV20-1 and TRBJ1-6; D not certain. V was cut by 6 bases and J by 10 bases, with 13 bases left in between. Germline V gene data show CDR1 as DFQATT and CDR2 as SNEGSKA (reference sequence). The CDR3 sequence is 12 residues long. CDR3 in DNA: TGCAGTGCAGCTGGGGTCTCATCACCCCTCCACTTT. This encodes CSAAGVSSPLHF.

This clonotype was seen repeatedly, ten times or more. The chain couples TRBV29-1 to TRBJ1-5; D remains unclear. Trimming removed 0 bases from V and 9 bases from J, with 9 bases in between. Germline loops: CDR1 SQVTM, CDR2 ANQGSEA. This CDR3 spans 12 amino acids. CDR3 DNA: TGCAGCGTTGAAGATCCAGGCCGGCCCCAGCATTTT. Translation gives CSVEDPGRPQHF.

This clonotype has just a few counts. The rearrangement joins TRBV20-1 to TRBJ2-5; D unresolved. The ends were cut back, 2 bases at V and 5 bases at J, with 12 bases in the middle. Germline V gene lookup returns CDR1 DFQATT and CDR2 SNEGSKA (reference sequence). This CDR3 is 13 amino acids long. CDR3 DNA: TGCAGTGCTAGACCCCCCGCGCGGGAGACCCAGTACTTC. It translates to CSARPPARETQYF.

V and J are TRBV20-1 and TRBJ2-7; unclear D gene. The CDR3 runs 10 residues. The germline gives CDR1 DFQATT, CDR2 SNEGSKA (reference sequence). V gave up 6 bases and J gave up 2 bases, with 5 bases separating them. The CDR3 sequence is CSAHTYEQYF. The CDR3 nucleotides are TGCAGTGCCCATACCTACGAGCAGTACTTC.

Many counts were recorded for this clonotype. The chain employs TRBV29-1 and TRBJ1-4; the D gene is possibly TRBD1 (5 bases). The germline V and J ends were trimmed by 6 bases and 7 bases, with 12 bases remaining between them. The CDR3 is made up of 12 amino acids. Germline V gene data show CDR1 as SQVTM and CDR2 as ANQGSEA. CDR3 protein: CSVRALSEKLFF. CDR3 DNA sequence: TGCAGCGTCAGGGCGTTGAGTGAAAAACTGTTTTTT.

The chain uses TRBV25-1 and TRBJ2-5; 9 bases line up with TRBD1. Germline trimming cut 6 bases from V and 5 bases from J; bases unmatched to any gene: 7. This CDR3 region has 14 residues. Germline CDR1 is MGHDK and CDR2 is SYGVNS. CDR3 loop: CASSLGQGMETQYF. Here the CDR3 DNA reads TGTGCCAGCAGCCTCGGACAGGGGATGGAGACCCAGTACTTC.

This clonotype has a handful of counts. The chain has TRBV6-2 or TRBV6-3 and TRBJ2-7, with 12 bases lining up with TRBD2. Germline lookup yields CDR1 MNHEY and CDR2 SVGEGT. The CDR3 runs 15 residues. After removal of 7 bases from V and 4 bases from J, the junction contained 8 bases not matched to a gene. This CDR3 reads CASTEVGTSGYEQYF. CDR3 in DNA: TGTGCCAGCACCGAAGTCGGGACTAGCGGGTACGAGCAGTACTTC.

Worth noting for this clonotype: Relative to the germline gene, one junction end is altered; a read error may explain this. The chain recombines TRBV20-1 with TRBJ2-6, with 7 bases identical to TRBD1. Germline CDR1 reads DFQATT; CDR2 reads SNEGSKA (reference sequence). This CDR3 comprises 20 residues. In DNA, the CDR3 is TGCAGGGCTAGAGTTAGTACAGGGGAGCGGAGGATCTCTGGGGCCAACGTCCTGACTTTC. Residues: CRARVSTGERRISGANVLTF.